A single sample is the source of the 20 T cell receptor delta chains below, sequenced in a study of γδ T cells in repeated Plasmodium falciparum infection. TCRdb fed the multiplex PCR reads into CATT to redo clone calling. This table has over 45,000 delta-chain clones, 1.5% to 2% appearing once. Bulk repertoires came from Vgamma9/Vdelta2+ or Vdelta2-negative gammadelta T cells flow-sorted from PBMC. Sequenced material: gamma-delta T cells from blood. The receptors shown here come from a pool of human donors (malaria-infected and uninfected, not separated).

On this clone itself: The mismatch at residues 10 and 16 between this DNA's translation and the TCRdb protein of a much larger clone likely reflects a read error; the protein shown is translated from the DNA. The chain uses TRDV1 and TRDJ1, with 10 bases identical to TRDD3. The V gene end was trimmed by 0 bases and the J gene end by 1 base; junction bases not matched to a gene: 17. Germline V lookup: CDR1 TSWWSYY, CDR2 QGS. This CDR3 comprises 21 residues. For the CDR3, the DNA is TGTGCTCTTGGGGAACTCCTACGTGGGTGCTGGGGGATAATACCCACCGATAAACTCATCTTT. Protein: CALGELLRGCWGIIPTDKLIF.

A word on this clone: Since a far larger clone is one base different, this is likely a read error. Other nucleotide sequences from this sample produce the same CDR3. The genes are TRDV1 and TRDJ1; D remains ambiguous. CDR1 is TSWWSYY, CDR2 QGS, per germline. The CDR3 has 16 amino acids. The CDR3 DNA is TGTGCCCTTGGGAAAGGCCCTGCCCCGTACACCGATAAACTCATCTTT. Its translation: CALGKGPAPYTDKLIF.

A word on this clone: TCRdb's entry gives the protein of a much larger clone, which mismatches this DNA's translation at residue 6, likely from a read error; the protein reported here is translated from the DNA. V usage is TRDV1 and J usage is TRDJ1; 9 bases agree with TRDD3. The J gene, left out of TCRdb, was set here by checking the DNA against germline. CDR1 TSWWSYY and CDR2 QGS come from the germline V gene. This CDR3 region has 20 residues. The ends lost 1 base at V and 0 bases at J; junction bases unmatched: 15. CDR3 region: CALGEQLAALGDKYTDKLIF. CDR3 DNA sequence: TGTGCTCTTGGGGAACAGTTGGCTGCACTGGGGGACAAGTACACCGATAAACTCATCTTT.

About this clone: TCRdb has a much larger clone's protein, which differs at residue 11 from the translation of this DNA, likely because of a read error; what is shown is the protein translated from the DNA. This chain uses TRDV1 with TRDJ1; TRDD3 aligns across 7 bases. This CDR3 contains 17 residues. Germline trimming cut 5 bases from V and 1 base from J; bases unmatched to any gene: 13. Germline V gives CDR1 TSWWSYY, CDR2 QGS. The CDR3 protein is CALGLHELGACTDKLIF. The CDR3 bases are TGTGCTCTTGGGCTACACGAGCTGGGGGCCTGCACCGATAAACTCATCTTT.

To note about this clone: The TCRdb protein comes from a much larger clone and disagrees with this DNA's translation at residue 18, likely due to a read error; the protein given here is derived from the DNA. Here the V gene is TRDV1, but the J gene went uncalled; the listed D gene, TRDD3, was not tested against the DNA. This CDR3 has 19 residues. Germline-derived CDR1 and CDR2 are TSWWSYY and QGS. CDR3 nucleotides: TGTGCTCTTGGGGACTCCCATCGAAGTGGATACGTATACACCGATAAACTCACCTTT. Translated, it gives CALGDSHRSGYVYTDKLTF.

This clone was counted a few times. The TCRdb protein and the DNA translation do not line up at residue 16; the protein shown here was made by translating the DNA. CDR3 amino acids: CALGECLPSYDMGRSTDKLIF. The DNA of the CDR3 is TGTGCTCTTGGGGAGTGCCTTCCTTCCTACGATATGGGTCGGTCCACCGATAAACTCATCTTT. V is TRDV1 and J is TRDJ1; 9 bases align to TRDD2. With 3 bases clipped from V and 1 base from J, the junction kept 21 bases outside the gene matches. The CDR3 has 21 amino acids. Germline values: CDR1 TSWWSYY, CDR2 QGS.

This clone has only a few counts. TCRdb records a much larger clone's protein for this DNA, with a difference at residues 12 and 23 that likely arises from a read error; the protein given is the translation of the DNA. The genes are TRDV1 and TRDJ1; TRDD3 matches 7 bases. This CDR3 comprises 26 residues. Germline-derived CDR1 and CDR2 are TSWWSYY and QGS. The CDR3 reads CALGDTPLPQNDTLKYWGRYTDNLIF. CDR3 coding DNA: TGTGCTCTTGGGGATACGCCCTTACCTCAGAACGACACTCTCAAGTACTGGGGACGATACACCGATAACCTCATCTTT.

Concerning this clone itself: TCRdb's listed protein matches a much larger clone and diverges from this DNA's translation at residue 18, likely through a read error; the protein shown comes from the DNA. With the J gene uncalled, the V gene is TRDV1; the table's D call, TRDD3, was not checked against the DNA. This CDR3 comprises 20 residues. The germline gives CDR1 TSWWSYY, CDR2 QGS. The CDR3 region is CALGAMRTRGIRLSTDKPIF. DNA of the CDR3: TGTGCTCTTGGGGCCATGAGGACGAGGGGGATACGCTTGTCTACCGATAAACCCATCTTT.

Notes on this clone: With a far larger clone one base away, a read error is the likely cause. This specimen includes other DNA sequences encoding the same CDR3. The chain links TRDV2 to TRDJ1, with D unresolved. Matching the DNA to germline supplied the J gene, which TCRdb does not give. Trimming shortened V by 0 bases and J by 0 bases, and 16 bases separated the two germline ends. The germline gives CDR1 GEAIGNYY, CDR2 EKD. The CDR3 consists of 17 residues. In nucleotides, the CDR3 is TGTGCCTGTGACACCGTCCTGCCATTGTATAACACCGATAAACTCATCTTT. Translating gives CACDTVLPLYNTDKLIF.

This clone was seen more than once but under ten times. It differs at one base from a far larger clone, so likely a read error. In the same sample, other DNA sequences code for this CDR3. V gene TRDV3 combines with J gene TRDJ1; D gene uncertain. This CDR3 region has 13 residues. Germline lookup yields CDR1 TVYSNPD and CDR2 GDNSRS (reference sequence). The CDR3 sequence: CAFRGLGTDKLIF. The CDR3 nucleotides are TGTGCCTTTAGGGGCTTGGGCACCGATAAACTCATCTTC.

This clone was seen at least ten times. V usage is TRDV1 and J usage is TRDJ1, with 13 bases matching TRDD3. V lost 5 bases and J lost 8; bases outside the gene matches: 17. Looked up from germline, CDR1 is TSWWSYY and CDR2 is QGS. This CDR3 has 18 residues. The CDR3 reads CALGRTHPNTGGYGKLIF. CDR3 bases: TGTGCTCTTGGGAGAACCCATCCTAATACTGGGGGATACGGGAAACTCATCTTT.

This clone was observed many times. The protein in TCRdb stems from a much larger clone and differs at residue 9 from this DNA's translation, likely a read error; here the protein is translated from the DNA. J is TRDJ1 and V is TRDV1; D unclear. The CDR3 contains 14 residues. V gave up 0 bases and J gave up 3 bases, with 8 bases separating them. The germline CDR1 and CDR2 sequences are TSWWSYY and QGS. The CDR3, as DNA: TGTGCTCTTGGGGAACTCATCGGGGCCGATAAACTCATCTTT. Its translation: CALGELIGADKLIF.

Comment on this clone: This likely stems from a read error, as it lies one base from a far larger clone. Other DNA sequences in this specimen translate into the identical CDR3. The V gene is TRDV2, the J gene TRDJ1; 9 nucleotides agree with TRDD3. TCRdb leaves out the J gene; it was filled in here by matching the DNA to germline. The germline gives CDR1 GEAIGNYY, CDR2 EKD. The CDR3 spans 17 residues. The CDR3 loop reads CACDILGDKGYTDKLIF. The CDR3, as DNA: TGCGCCTGTGACATACTGGGGGACAAAGGTTACACCGATAAACTCATCTTT.

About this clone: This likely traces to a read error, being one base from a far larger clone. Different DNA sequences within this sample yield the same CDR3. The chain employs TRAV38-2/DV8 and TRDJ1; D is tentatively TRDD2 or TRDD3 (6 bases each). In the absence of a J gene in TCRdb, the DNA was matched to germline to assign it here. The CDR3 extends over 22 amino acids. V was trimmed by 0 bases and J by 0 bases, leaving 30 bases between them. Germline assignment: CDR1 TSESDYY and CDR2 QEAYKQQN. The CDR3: CAYRSVLPRCWLGTSYTDKLIF. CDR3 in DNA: TGTGCTTATAGGAGCGTACTTCCTCGGTGTTGGCTGGGGACCTCGTACACCGATAAACTCATCTTT.

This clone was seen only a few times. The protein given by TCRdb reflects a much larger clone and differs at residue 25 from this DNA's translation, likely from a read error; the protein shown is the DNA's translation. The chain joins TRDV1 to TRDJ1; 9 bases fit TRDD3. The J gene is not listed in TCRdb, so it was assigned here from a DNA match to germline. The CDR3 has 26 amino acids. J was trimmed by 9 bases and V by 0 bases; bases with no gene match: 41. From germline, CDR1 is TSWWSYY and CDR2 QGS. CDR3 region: CALGELALPMKLGDSPSLALTAQLIF. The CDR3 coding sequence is TGTGCTCTTGGGGAACTAGCGCTTCCTATGAAGCTGGGGGATTCTCCTTCCTTAGCTTTGACAGCACAACTCATCTTT.

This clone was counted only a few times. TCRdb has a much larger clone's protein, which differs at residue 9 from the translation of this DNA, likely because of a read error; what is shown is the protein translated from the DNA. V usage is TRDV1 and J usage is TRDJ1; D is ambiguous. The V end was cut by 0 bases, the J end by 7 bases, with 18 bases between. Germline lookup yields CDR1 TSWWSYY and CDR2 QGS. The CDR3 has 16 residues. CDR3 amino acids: CALGELIPKKEGKLIF. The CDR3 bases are TGTGCTCTTGGGGAACTTATCCCCAAAAAGGAGGGTAAACTCATCTTT.

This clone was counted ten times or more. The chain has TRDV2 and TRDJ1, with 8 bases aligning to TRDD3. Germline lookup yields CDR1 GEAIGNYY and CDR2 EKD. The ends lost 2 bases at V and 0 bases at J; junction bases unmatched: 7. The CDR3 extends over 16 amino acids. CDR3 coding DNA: TGTGCCTGTGACATACTGGGGGGACTGTACACCGATAAACTCATCTTT. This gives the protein CACDILGGLYTDKLIF.

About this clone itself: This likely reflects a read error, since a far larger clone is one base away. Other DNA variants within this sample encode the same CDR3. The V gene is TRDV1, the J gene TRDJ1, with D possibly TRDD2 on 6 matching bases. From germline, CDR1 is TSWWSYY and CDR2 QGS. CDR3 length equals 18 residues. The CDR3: CALGELFGPTGFGIKLIF. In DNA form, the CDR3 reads TGTGCTCTTGGGGAACTATTTGGTCCTACGGGCTTTGGTATTAAGCTCATCTTC.

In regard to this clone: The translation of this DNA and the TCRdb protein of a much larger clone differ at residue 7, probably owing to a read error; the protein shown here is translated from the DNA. The CDR3 reads CALGEQSLLLGEAYTDKLIF. The CDR3 DNA reads TGTGCTCTTGGGGAACAGAGCCTACTACTGGGGGAAGCCTACACCGATAAACTCATCTTT. J is TRDJ1 and V is TRDV1, with TRDD3 matching over 9 bases. The J gene was missing in TCRdb and was found by matching the end of the DNA to germline. J gave up 0 bases and V 1 base, and 15 bases lay outside the gene matches. The CDR3 runs 20 residues. Germline loops: CDR1 TSWWSYY, CDR2 QGS.

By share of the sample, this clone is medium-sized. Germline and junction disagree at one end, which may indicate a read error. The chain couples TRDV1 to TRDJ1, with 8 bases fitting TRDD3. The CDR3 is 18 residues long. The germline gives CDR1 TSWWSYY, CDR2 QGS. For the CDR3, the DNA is TGTGCTCTTAGGGAACTCTTACTGGGGGTCAGGTACACCGATAAACTCATCTTT. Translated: CALRELLLGVRYTDKLIF.